Listed here are 18 T cell receptor beta chains from one sample, sequenced in a study of T cell responses to AZD1222 COVID-19 vaccine. Data came from immunoSEQ multiplex PCR; TCRdb stores just in-frame clones and leaves some out. Among about 100,000 clones listed, about 92% were seen once. The input for sequencing was peripheral blood, taken on day 0 of AZD1222 vaccination. These receptors all come from an adult in good health.

This clone has more than one count but fewer than ten. This rearrangement joins TRBV5-8 to TRBJ1-5; perhaps TRBD1 as D (5 bases). Trimming took off 2 bases at V and 5 bases at J, with 8 bases between the two ends. CDR3 size: 13 residues. Germline CDR1 is SGHTS and CDR2 is YDEGEE. The CDR3 coding sequence is TGTGCCAGCAGCTTCAGGGACGATCAGCCCCAGCATTTT. It specifies CASSFRDDQPQHF.

J is TRBJ1-6 and V is TRBV3-1 (or the pseudogene TRBV3-2); 9 positions match TRBD1. The V and J ends lost 0 bases and 11 bases, in that order; junction bases with no gene match: 8. Germline CDR1 is LGHDT and CDR2 is YNNKEL (reference sequence). The CDR3 has 16 amino acids. CDR3 nucleotides: TGTGCCAGCAGCCAAGATGGGGACAGGGAAAGGCCACCCCTCCACTTT. It yields the protein CASSQDGDRERPPLHF.

The sample holds one count of this clone. This chain connects TRBV10-1 to TRBJ1-1; no clear D gene. This CDR3 contains 13 residues. Between the trimmed V and J ends, which lost 8 bases and 0 bases, there was a span of 10 bases. Looked up from germline, CDR1 is WNHNN and CDR2 is SYGVQD (reference sequence). The CDR3 nucleotides read TGCGCCAGCGCCCGTCCGGTGAACACTGAAGCTTTCTTT. Translation: CASARPVNTEAFF.

This chain links TRBV11-1 with TRBJ1-2; TRBD1 aligns across 8 bases. Per the germline V gene, CDR1 is SGHAT and CDR2 is FQDESV (reference sequence). After removal of 3 bases from V and 2 bases from J, the junction contained 5 bases not matched to a gene. CDR3 length: 15 amino acids. The CDR3 coding sequence is TGTGCCAGCAGCTTGGACAGGGTGGGCAACTATGGCTACACCTTC. Its protein is CASSLDRVGNYGYTF.

Regarding this clone: Other DNA sequences in this sample translate to the same CDR3. The chain couples TRBV7-9 to TRBJ1-1, with D unresolved. The CDR3 is 13 amino acids. Germline CDR1 and CDR2: SEHNR and FQNEAQ (reference sequence). Trimming cost V 1 base and J 2 bases, with 5 bases left between them. The CDR3 loop reads CASSLGSNTEAFF. CDR3 DNA: TGTGCCAGCAGCTTAGGCTCCAACACTGAAGCTTTCTTT. Based on the CDR3 plus reference TRBV7-9 and TRBJ1-1, the full variable domain is DTGVSQNPRHKITKRGQNVTFRCDPISEHNRLYWYRQTLGQGPEFLTYFQNEAQLEKSRLLSDRFSAERPKGSFSTLEIQRTEQGDSAMYLCASSLGSNTEAFFGQGTRLTVV.

V gene TRBV19 combines with J gene TRBJ1-5; possible D gene TRBD1, 6 bases. There are 15 residues in the CDR3. The V gene's germline CDR1 is LNHDA and CDR2 SQIVND (reference sequence). Trimming shortened V by 1 base and J by 2 bases, and 9 bases separated the two germline ends. The CDR3 reads CASSIGQGRNQPQHF. In nucleotides, the CDR3 is TGTGCCAGTAGTATAGGGCAGGGGCGCAATCAGCCCCAGCATTTT. Based on the CDR3 plus reference TRBV19 and TRBJ1-5, the full variable domain is DGGITQSPKYLFRKEGQNVTLSCEQNLNHDAMYWYRQDPGQGLRLIYYSQIVNDFQKGDIAEGYSVSREKKESFPLTVTSAQKNPTAFYLCASSIGQGRNQPQHFGDGTRLSIL.

The chain has TRBV6-6 and TRBJ2-7, with TRBD1 as a possible D gene (5 bases). Germline V gene lookup returns CDR1 MNHNY and CDR2 SVGAGI (reference sequence). The germline V and J ends were trimmed by 2 bases and 3 bases, with 14 bases remaining between them. The CDR3 covers 15 residues. Here the CDR3 reads CASSYVGQGGYEQYF. The CDR3 region has the DNA TGTGCCAGCAGTTACGTTGGGCAGGGCGGCTACGAGCAGTACTTC.

The chain has TRBV7-2 and TRBJ2-3; TRBD2 aligns across 7 bases. CDR1 is SGHTA, CDR2 FQGNSA, per germline. CDR3 length: 16 residues. Trimming at V came to 2 bases and at J to 0 bases, leaving 5 bases not matched to a gene. This CDR3 is CASSLYRDYSTDTQYF. The CDR3 DNA is TGTGCCAGCAGCTTATATCGGGACTATAGCACAGATACGCAGTATTTT.

The chain is built from TRBV12-3 or TRBV12-4 and TRBJ2-3, with no clear D. The CDR3 loop spans 12 amino acids. V was pared by 5 bases and J by 6 bases, with 9 bases between. CDR3 residues: CASSQTRDTQYF. The CDR3, as DNA: TGTGCCAGCAGTCAGACGAGGGATACGCAGTATTTT.

The chain carries TRBV27 and TRBJ2-7, with TRBD1 as a possible D gene (5 bases). Trimming pared 6 bases from V and 3 bases from J, leaving 18 bases between. The V gene's germline CDR1 is MNHEY and CDR2 SMNVEV (reference sequence). The length of the CDR3 is 15 residues. The CDR3: CASRGLGLGNYEQYF. The CDR3 coding sequence is TGTGCCAGCAGGGGGCTGGGGCTTGGAAACTACGAGCAGTACTTC.

This clone turned up a few times. V and J are TRBV4-3 and TRBJ1-2, with TRBD1 matching over 7 bases. The CDR3 runs to 14 residues. Germline loops: CDR1 LGHNA, CDR2 YSLEER. V dropped 1 base and J dropped 7; count of bases not matched to a gene: 6. In DNA, the CDR3 is TGCGCCAGCAGCCAAGGACAGGGCTCGGCTGGCTACACCTTC. Its protein is CASSQGQGSAGYTF.

The chain carries TRBV6-5 and TRBJ2-1; 9 positions agree with TRBD2. V was clipped by 2 bases and J by 9 bases; unmatched bases: 11. This CDR3 has 16 amino acids. Germline lookup yields CDR1 MNHEY and CDR2 SVGAGI. CDR3 nucleotide sequence: TGTGCCAGCAGTTACCTTTCCGCTAGCGGGACGAGTGAGCAGTTCTTC. Encoded protein: CASSYLSASGTSEQFF.

The V call is TRBV14, the J call TRBJ2-5; D uncertain. The CDR3 runs to 12 residues. V was cut by 0 bases and J by 10 bases, with 9 bases left in between. The germline V gene has CDR1 SGHDN and CDR2 FVKESK. The CDR3 sequence is CASSQDEIYQYF. The CDR3 region has the DNA TGTGCCAGCAGCCAAGATGAGATATACCAGTACTTC.

J is TRBJ1-1 and V is TRBV7-9; 7 nucleotides agree with TRBD1. This CDR3 contains 13 residues. Germline-derived CDR1 and CDR2 are SEHNR and FQNEAQ (reference sequence). Trimming cost V 3 bases and J 6 bases; bases outside gene matches: 4. CDR3 DNA sequence: TGTGCCAGCAGCTTGGCAGGGGGGGCTGAAGCTTTCTTT. It encodes CASSLAGGAEAFF.

V gene TRBV12-3 or TRBV12-4 combines with J gene TRBJ2-7; unclear D gene. This CDR3 comprises 13 residues. The V gene lost 5 bases and the J gene lost 2 bases, with 10 bases spanning the gap. The CDR3 is CASSLTDAYEQYF. The CDR3 DNA is TGTGCCAGCAGTCTAACGGATGCCTACGAGCAGTACTTC.

The gene calls are TRBV6-5 and TRBJ2-7; D might be TRBD1 (6 bases). Trimming removed 6 bases at V and 0 bases at J, with 9 bases between. The CDR3 covers 13 residues. Germline CDR1 and CDR2: MNHEY and SVGAGI. CDR3 nucleotides: TGTGCCAGCAGAAAAGGGGGCTCCTACGAGCAGTACTTC. The encoded protein is CASRKGGSYEQYF.

The table lists this clone with a count of one. The J gene is TRBJ2-5, the V gene TRBV7-2; the match to TRBD2 covers 15 bases. This CDR3 region has 17 residues. V dropped 5 bases and J dropped 5; count of bases not matched to a gene: 9. Per the germline V gene, CDR1 is SGHTA and CDR2 is FQGNSA. CDR3 protein: CASSRVHGTSGGETQYF. Written as DNA, the CDR3 is TGTGCCAGCAGCCGGGTACACGGGACTAGCGGGGGGGAGACCCAGTACTTC.

The rearrangement joins TRBV6-5 to TRBJ1-5; 7 positions match TRBD1. Germline values: CDR1 MNHEY, CDR2 SVGAGI. The CDR3 has 15 residues. The trim removed 6 bases at V and 0 bases at J, leaving 5 bases unmatched. This CDR3 reads CASRGGGFSNQPQHF. Here the CDR3 DNA reads TGTGCCAGCAGGGGAGGGGGCTTTAGCAATCAGCCCCAGCATTTT.